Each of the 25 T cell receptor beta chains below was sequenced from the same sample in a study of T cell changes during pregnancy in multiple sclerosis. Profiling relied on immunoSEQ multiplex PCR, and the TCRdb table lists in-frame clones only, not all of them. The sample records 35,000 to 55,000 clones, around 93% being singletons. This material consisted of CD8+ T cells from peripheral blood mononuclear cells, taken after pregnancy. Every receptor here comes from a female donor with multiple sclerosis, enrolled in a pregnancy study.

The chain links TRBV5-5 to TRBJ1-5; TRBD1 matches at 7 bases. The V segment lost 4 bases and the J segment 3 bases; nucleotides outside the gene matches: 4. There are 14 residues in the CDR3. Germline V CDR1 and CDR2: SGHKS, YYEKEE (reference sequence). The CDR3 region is CASSLTGDNQPQHF. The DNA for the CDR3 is TGTGCCAGCAGCCTTACAGGGGACAATCAGCCCCAGCATTTT.

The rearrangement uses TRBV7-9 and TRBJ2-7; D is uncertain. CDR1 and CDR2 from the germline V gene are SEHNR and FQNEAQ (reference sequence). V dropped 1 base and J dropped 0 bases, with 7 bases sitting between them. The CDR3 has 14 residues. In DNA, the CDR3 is TGTGCCAGCAGCTTAGGCGTAAACTCCTACGAGCAGTACTTC. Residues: CASSLGVNSYEQYF. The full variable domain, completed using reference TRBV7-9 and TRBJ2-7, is DTGVSQNPRHKITKRGQNVTFRCDPISEHNRLYWYRQTLGQGPEFLTYFQNEAQLEKSRLLSDRFSAERPKGSFSTLEIQRTEQGDSAMYLCASSLGVNSYEQYFGPGTRLTVT.

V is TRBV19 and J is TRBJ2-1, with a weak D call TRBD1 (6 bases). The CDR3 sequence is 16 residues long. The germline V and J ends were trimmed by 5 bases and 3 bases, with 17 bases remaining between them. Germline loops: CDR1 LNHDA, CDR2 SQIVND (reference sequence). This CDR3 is CASSASGRGSYNEQFF. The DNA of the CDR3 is TGTGCCAGTAGTGCCTCGGGCAGGGGTAGCTACAATGAGCAGTTCTTC.

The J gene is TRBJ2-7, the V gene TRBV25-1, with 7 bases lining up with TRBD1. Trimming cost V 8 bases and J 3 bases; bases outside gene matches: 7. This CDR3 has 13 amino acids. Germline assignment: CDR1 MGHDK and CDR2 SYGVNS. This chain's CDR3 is CASGPGQFYEQYF. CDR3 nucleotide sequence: TGTGCCAGCGGCCCGGGACAGTTCTACGAGCAGTACTTC.

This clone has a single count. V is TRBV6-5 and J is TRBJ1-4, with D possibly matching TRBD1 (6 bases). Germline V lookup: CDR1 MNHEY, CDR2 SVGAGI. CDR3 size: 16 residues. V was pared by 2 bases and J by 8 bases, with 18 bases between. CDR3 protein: CASSYGGSGEYEKLFF. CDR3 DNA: TGTGCCAGCAGTTACGGTGGTTCAGGGGAGTACGAAAAACTGTTTTTT.

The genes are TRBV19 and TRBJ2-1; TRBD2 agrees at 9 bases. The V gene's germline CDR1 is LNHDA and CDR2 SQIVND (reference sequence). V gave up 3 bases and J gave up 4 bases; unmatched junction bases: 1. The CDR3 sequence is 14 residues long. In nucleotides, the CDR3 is TGTGCCAGTAGTATTCTAGCGGGGTACAATGAGCAGTTCTTC. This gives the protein CASSILAGYNEQFF.

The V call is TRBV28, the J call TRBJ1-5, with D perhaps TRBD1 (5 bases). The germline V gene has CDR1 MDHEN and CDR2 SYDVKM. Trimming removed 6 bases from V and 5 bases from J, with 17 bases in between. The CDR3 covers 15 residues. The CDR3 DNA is TGTGCCAGCAGCCCTAAATGGGGGGGGGATCAGCCCCAGCATTTT. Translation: CASSPKWGGDQPQHF.

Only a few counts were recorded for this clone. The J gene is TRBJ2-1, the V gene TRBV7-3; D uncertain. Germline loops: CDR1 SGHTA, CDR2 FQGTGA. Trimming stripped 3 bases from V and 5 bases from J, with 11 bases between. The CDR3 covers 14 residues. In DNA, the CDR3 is TGTGCCAGCAGCTTCGAGCCCCAAGACAATGAGCAGTTCTTC. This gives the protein CASSFEPQDNEQFF.

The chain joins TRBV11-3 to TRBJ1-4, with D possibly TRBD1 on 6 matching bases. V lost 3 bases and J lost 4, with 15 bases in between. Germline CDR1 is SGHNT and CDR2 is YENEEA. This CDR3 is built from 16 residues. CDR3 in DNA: TGTGCCAGCAGCTTGAAAAGGACAGCGGTTAATGAAAAACTGTTTTTT. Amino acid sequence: CASSLKRTAVNEKLFF.

The chain's CDR3 is CASSHMTGLNTEAFF. The DNA for the CDR3 is TGCGCCAGCAGCCACATGACAGGCTTGAACACTGAAGCTTTCTTT. V gene TRBV4-3 combines with J gene TRBJ1-1; possibly TRBD1 for D (6 bases). V lost 3 bases, J lost 0 bases, and 11 bases lay in between. The CDR3 has 15 residues. Germline lookup yields CDR1 LGHNA and CDR2 YSLEER.

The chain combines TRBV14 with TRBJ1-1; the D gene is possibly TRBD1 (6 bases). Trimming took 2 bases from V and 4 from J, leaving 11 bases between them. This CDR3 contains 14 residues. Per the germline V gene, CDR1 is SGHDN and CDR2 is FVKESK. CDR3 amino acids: CASSQRGGVTEAFF. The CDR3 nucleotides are TGTGCCAGCAGCCAAAGGGGGGGGGTCACTGAAGCTTTCTTT.

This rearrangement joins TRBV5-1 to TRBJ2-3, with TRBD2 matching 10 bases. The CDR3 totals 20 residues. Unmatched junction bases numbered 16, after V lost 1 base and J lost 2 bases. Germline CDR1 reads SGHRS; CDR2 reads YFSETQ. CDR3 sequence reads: CASSLRGGTSEREFTDTQYF. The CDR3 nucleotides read TGCGCCAGCAGCTTGAGAGGTGGGACTAGCGAAAGGGAGTTCACAGATACGCAGTATTTT.

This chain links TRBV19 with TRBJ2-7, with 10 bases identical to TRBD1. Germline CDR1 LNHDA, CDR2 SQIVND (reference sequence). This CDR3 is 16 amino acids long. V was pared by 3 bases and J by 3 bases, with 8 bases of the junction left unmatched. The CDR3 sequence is CASSMSGTGAIYEQYF. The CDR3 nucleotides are TGTGCCAGTAGTATGAGTGGGACAGGGGCGATCTACGAGCAGTACTTC.

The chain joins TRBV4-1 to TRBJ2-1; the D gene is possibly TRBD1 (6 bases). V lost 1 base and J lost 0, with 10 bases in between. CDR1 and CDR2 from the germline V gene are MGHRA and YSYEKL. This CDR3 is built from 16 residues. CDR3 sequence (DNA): TGCGCCAGCAGCCAAGTAGGACAGAGCTCCTACAATGAGCAGTTCTTC. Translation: CASSQVGQSSYNEQFF.

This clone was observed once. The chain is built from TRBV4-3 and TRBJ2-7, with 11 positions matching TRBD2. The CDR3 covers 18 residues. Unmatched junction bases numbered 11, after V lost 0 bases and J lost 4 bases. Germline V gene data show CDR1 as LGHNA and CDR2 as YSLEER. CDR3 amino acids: CASSQDGVAGGRPYEQYF. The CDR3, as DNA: TGCGCCAGCAGCCAAGATGGGGTAGCGGGGGGGCGTCCTTACGAGCAGTACTTC.

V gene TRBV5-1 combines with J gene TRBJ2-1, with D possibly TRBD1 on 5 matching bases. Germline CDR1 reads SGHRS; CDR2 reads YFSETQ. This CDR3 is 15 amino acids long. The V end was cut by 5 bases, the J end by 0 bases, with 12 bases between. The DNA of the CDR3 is TGCGCCAGCAGTCCAGGGCACAGCTCCTACAATGAGCAGTTCTTC. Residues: CASSPGHSSYNEQFF.

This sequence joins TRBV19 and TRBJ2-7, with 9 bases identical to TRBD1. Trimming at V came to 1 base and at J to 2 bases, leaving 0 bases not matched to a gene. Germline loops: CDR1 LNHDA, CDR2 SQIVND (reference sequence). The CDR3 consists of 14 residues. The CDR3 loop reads CASSIGDRAYEQYF. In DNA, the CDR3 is TGTGCCAGTAGTATAGGGGACAGGGCCTACGAGCAGTACTTC.

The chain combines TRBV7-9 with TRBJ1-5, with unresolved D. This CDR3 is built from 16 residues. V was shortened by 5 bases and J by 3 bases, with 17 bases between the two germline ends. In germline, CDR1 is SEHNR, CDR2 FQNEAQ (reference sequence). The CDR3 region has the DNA TGTGCCAGCAGCCGATGGGAGGGCGGAAACAATCAGCCCCAGCATTTT. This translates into CASSRWEGGNNQPQHF. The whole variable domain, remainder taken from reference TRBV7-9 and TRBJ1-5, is DTGVSQNPRHKITKRGQNVTFRCDPISEHNRLYWYRQTLGQGPEFLTYFQNEAQLEKSRLLSDRFSAERPKGSFSTLEIQRTEQGDSAMYLCASSRWEGGNNQPQHFGDGTRLSIL.

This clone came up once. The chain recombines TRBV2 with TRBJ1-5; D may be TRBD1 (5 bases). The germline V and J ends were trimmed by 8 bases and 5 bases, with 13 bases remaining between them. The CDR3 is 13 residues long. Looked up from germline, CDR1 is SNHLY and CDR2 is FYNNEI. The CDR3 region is CASGRRGDQPQHF. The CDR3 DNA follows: TGTGCCAGCGGGCGAAGGGGCGATCAGCCCCAGCATTTT.

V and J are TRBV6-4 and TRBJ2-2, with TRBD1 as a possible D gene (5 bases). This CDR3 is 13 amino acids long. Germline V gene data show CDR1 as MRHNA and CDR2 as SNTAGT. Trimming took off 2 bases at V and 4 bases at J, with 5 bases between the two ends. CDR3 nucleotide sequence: TGTGCCAGCAGTGACACAGGCACCGGGGAGCTGTTTTTT. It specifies CASSDTGTGELFF.

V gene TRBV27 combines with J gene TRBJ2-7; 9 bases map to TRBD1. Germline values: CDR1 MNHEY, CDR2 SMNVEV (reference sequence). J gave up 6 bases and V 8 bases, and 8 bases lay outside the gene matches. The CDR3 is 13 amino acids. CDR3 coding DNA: TGTGCCAGCTCCATTGCGACAGGGGGCGAGCAGTACTTC. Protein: CASSIATGGEQYF.

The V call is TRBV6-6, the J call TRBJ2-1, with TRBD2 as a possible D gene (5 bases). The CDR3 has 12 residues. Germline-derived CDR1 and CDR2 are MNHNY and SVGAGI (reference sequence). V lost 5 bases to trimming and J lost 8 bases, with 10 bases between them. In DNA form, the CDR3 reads TGTGCCAGCAGTCAAGCGGTGGATGAGCAGTTCTTC. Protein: CASSQAVDEQFF.

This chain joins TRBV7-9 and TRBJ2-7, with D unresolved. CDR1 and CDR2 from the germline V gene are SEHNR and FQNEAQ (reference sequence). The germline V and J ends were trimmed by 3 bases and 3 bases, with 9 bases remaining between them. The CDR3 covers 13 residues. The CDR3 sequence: CASSFQTVYEQYF. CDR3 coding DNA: TGTGCCAGCAGCTTTCAAACAGTCTACGAGCAGTACTTC.

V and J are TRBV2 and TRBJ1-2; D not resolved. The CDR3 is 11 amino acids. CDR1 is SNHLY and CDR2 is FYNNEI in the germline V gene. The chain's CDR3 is CGALGAYGYTF. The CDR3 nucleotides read TGTGGGGCCCTCGGTGCGTATGGCTACACCTTC.

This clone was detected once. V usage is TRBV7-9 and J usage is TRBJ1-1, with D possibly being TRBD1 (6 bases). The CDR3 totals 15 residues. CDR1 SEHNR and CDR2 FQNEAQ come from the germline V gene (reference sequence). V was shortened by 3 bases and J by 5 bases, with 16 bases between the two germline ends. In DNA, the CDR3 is TGTGCCAGCAGCTTCTCACTTGGGGGCCAAACTGAAGCTTTCTTT. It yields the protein CASSFSLGGQTEAFF.